This T cell receptor (beta chain) was obtained from a study of shared clonotypes between healthy human individuals. The V and J ends lost 0 bases and 4 bases respectively, with 11 bases between them. Germline V gene lookup returns CDR1 SGHRS and CDR2 YFSETQ. This CDR3 is built from 14 residues. General study findings and limits: Non-shared clonotypes displayed generation probabilities falling below those of clonotypes present in all four donors. For naive CD4 cells, roughly 5% of clonotypes were shared across a handful of donors. Estimated richness was generally greater in naive than memory subsets.

A word on this clone: Antigen specificity is unknown.

CD45RO-negative cells were positively selected for CCR7, leaving out terminally differentiated effector memory CD45RA+ cells. Sequencing used immunoSEQ multiplex PCR; TCRdb keeps in-frame clones, though not all of them. This sample has about 2 million clones; approximately 95% occur once, and the top ten carry roughly 1.1%. The clonotype was recovered from a young man in good health. V gene TRBV5-1 combines with J gene TRBJ2-7; D might be TRBD1 (6 bases). Specimen: naive CD8+ T cells sorted from blood. The CDR3 bases are TGCGCCAGCAGCTTGGGTCGGACAGAGTACGAGCAGTACTTC. It codes for CASSLGRTEYEQYF.